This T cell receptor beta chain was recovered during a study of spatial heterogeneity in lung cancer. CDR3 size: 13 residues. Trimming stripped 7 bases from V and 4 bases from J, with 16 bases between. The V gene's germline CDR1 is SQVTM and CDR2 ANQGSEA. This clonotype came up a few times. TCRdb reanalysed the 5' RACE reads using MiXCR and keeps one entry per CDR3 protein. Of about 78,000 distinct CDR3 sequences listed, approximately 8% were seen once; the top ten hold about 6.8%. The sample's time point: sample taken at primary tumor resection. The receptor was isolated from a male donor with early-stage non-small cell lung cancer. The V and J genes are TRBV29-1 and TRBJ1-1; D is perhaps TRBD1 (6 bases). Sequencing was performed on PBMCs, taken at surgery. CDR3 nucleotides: TGCAGCGGGGGGCAGGGGTATGGCACTGAAGCTTTCTTT. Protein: CSGGQGYGTEAFF.